This T cell receptor (beta chain) comes out of a study of blood T cell repertoires in COVID-19. Looking at the study overall: Whether acute or convalescent, the COVID-19 samples came from the United States, Italy and Spain. The analysed material was cDNA or gDNA that came from T cells, B-cell-depleted T cells, or PBMCs.

How the authors handled the data: Amplification of reference gene primers provided the estimated nucleated cell counts. Assay used: immunoSEQ multiplex PCR; TCRdb lists only in-frame clones, some missing. The DNA was the basis for D and trimming; V, J and clone size are from that table. The sample shows around 100,000 clones, 85% to 90% of them seen only once. Trimming took 0 bases from V and 6 from J, leaving 8 bases between them. Per the germline V gene, CDR1 is SGHTA and CDR2 is FQGTGA. The CDR3 is 14 amino acids. The source of this sequence is a human donor in a cohort sampled during active COVID-19. The sample consisted of peripheral blood. V gene TRBV7-3 combines with J gene TRBJ2-2; D gene unclear. The CDR3 is CASSLTSVPGELFF. CDR3 nucleotides: TGTGCCAGCAGCTTAACTTCAGTCCCCGGGGAGCTGTTTTTT.